The source of this T cell receptor (beta chain) is a study of blood T cell repertoires in COVID-19. Study details: From T cells, B-cell-depleted T cells, or PBMCs came the material, which was cDNA or gDNA.

Between the trimmed V and J ends, which lost 3 bases and 4 bases, there was a span of 11 bases. The CDR3 runs 14 residues. Germline loops: CDR1 SGDLS, CDR2 YYNGEE. The protocol was immunoSEQ multiplex PCR, while the TCRdb copy is restricted to in-frame clones and leaves out a portion. The sample shows tens of thousands of clones, 88% of them seen only once. The sample comprised peripheral blood. The chain couples TRBV9 to TRBJ1-3, with D perhaps TRBD1 (6 bases). This TCR derives from a man between 65 and 85 years old with acute or convalescent COVID-19. The CDR3 is CASSARGGGNTIYF. The DNA for the CDR3 is TGTGCCAGCAGCGCCAGGGGTGGGGGAAACACCATATATTTT.